Listed below are T cell receptor beta chains from one sample, sequenced in a study of glioma-infiltrating T cells. MiXCR was run by TCRdb on the multiplex PCR reads, yielding one entry per CDR3 protein. The sample contains 300,000 to 450,000 distinct CDR3 sequences, 41% of which appear only once. The sequencing sample was made of glioma tissue, nonneoplastic brain tissue, or PBMCs (not recorded which). The receptors here all came from a human donor with low-grade glioma or glioblastoma, undergoing nonglioma brain surgery, or in good health (not recorded which). The CDR3 runs from the conserved cysteine through the conserved F or W. Fields, in order: J gene, D gene, clone size, V gene, CDR3 DNA, CDR3 protein. D genes are given only for firm matches. The listing skips clone size in some rows; elsewhere it reads once, few, many or a size class.

J gene: TRBJ1-1; D gene: NA; clone size: many; V gene: TRBV27; CDR3 DNA: TGTGCCAGCAGTCAGGTTGGAGGAGGCACTGAAGCTTTCTTT; CDR3 protein: CASSQVGGGTEAFF
J gene: TRBJ2-7; D gene: TRBD2; clone size: NA; V gene: TRBV27; CDR3 DNA: TGTGCCAGCAGTCGTACGCGGGGGGGCGAGCAGTACTTC; CDR3 protein: CASSRTRGGEQYF
J gene: TRBJ2-7; D gene: TRBD1; clone size: many; V gene: TRBV12-3/TRBV12-4; CDR3 DNA: TGTGCCAGCAGGTCGACAGGGGGGCTCTACGAGCAGTACTTC; CDR3 protein: CASRSTGGLYEQYF
J gene: TRBJ1-1; D gene: NA; clone size: many; V gene: TRBV7-9; CDR3 DNA: TGTGCCAGCACCCCGGGGATGAACACTGAAGCTTTCTTT; CDR3 protein: CASTPGMNTEAFF
J gene: TRBJ2-1; D gene: TRBD2; clone size: many; V gene: TRBV20-1; CDR3 DNA: TGCAGTGCTCTAGGCGGGAGCTCCTACAATGAGCAGTTCTTC; CDR3 protein: CSALGGSSYNEQFF
J gene: TRBJ1-5; D gene: NA; clone size: NA; V gene: TRBV6-5; CDR3 DNA: TGTGCCAGCAGTTACGTCGGGAACCAGCCCCAGCATTTT; CDR3 protein: CASSYVGNQPQHF
J gene: TRBJ2-1; D gene: TRBD2; clone size: NA; V gene: TRBV28; CDR3 DNA: TGTGCCAGCAGTTTACTTGGACTAGCGGACTACAATGAGCAGTTCTTC; CDR3 protein: CASSLLGLADYNEQFF
J gene: TRBJ1-2; D gene: NA; clone size: many; V gene: TRBV20-1; CDR3 DNA: TGCAGTGCTAGTGAGAAGAACTATGGCTACACCTTC; CDR3 protein: CSASEKNYGYTF
J gene: TRBJ2-1; D gene: NA; clone size: once; V gene: TRBV29-1; CDR3 DNA: TGCAGCGCGGGCTCCTACAATGAGCAGTTCTTC; CDR3 protein: CSAGSYNEQFF
J gene: TRBJ2-7; D gene: NA; clone size: few; V gene: TRBV29-1; CDR3 DNA: TGCAGCGTTGAAACCGACGGAAACACCTACGAGCAGTACTTC; CDR3 protein: CSVETDGNTYEQYF
J gene: TRBJ2-3; D gene: TRBD1; clone size: many; V gene: TRBV12-3/TRBV12-4; CDR3 DNA: TGTGCCAGCAGTGACAGGGGAGGAACAGATACGCAGTATTTT; CDR3 protein: CASSDRGGTDTQYF
J gene: TRBJ2-1; D gene: NA; clone size: few; V gene: TRBV7-9; CDR3 DNA: TGTGCCAGCAGCTTAGGCAATCTGTTTACTGAGCAGTTCTTC; CDR3 protein: CASSLGNLFTEQFF
J gene: TRBJ2-7; D gene: NA; clone size: many; V gene: TRBV18; CDR3 DNA: TGTGCCAGCTCACCCCTGGGGCGCAGGTACGAGCAGTACTTC; CDR3 protein: CASSPLGRRYEQYF
J gene: TRBJ2-7; D gene: NA; clone size: NA; V gene: TRBV19; CDR3 DNA: TGTGCCAGACCTTTACAGGGTGGGTCCTACGAGCAGTACTTC; CDR3 protein: CARPLQGGSYEQYF
J gene: TRBJ2-3; D gene: NA; clone size: NA; V gene: TRBV4-1; CDR3 DNA: TGCGCCAGCAGCAGGCCAGGGGCCACAGATACGCAGTATTTT; CDR3 protein: CASSRPGATDTQYF
J gene: TRBJ1-4; D gene: NA; clone size: few; V gene: TRBV28; CDR3 DNA: TGTGCCAGCAGTGGGGCTAGCTGGACTAATGAAAAACTGTTTTTT; CDR3 protein: CASSGASWTNEKLFF
J gene: TRBJ2-5; D gene: TRBD2; clone size: few; V gene: TRBV20-1; CDR3 DNA: TGCAGTGCCGCGACTAGCGGGAGGGGAGAGACCCAGTACTTC; CDR3 protein: CSAATSGRGETQYF
J gene: TRBJ2-5; D gene: NA; clone size: NA; V gene: TRBV27; CDR3 DNA: TGTGCCAGCAGCCCTAGATGGAGCACAGAGACCCAGTACTTC; CDR3 protein: CASSPRWSTETQYF
J gene: TRBJ2-7; D gene: TRBD2; clone size: NA; V gene: TRBV10-3; CDR3 DNA: TGTGCCATCAGCAGAGCGGGAAGCTCCTACGAGCAGTACTTC; CDR3 protein: CAISRAGSSYEQYF
J gene: TRBJ2-5; D gene: TRBD1; clone size: NA; V gene: TRBV3-1; CDR3 DNA: TGTGCCAGCAGCCTACGGGGACAGCCGAGTGGGTACTTC; CDR3 protein: CASSLRGQPSGYF
J gene: TRBJ1-2; D gene: NA; clone size: NA; V gene: TRBV4-1; CDR3 DNA: TGCGCCAGCAGCCAACCACCCGGACAGACTAACTATGGCTACACCTTC; CDR3 protein: CASSQPPGQTNYGYTF
J gene: TRBJ1-5; D gene: NA; clone size: once; V gene: TRBV20-1; CDR3 DNA: TGCAGTGCTAGAGATCCGGGCAGTAGCAATAAGCCCCAGCATTTT; CDR3 protein: CSARDPGSSNKPQHF
J gene: TRBJ1-1; D gene: NA; clone size: NA; V gene: TRBV6-2/TRBV6-3; CDR3 DNA: TGTGCCAGCAGTCGCCAGGGAGTCTCCCACCTGCCGGAATCCACTGAAGCTTTCTTT; CDR3 protein: CASSRQGVSHLPESTEAFF
J gene: TRBJ2-3; D gene: NA; clone size: NA; V gene: TRBV19; CDR3 DNA: TGTGCCAGTAGTATAGATGCTCCTAGGGCCCGCGCAGATACGCAGTATTTT; CDR3 protein: CASSIDAPRARADTQYF
J gene: TRBJ1-5; D gene: NA; clone size: few; V gene: TRBV4-1; CDR3 DNA: TGCGCCAGCAGCCAAGGGGTACAGGCGGGAGGGAATCAGCCCCAGCATTTT; CDR3 protein: CASSQGVQAGGNQPQHF
J gene: TRBJ1-1; D gene: NA; clone size: many; V gene: TRBV20-1; CDR3 DNA: TGCAGTGCTAGGGCGGTTACAAGACCCTTGAGCACTGAAGCTTTCTTT; CDR3 protein: CSARAVTRPLSTEAFF
J gene: TRBJ2-3; D gene: NA; clone size: NA; V gene: TRBV6-5; CDR3 DNA: TGTGCCAGCAGTTACTCTGCGCAGACCACAGATACGCAGTATTTT; CDR3 protein: CASSYSAQTTDTQYF
J gene: TRBJ1-1; D gene: TRBD1; clone size: NA; V gene: TRBV24-1; CDR3 DNA: TGTGCCACCAGTGATCCCGGGACAGGGGGAGCTGAAGCTTTCTTT; CDR3 protein: CATSDPGTGGAEAFF
J gene: TRBJ2-3; D gene: TRBD2; clone size: NA; V gene: TRBV4-1; CDR3 DNA: TGCGCCAGCAGCCAAGAAACGCTAGCGGGAGTGAGTGATACGCAGTATTTT; CDR3 protein: CASSQETLAGVSDTQYF
J gene: TRBJ2-1; D gene: NA; clone size: many; V gene: TRBV28; CDR3 DNA: TGTGCCAGCATCACGGGACTCCGATGGGGGCATGAGCAGTTCTTC; CDR3 protein: CASITGLRWGHEQFF
J gene: TRBJ2-7; D gene: TRBD2; clone size: many; V gene: TRBV6-2/TRBV6-3; CDR3 DNA: TGTGCCAGCAACTCCGCCGGGACTAGCGGATTTAGCGAGCAGTACTTC; CDR3 protein: CASNSAGTSGFSEQYF
J gene: TRBJ2-7; D gene: NA; clone size: NA; V gene: TRBV7-8; CDR3 DNA: TGTGCCAGCGGTACCATCTCCTGCGAGCAGTACTTC; CDR3 protein: CASGTISCEQYF
J gene: TRBJ2-3; D gene: TRBD2; clone size: few; V gene: TRBV20-1; CDR3 DNA: TGCAGTGCTGAAGGACTAGCGGGCCGTATTGCAGATACGCAGTATTTT; CDR3 protein: CSAEGLAGRIADTQYF
J gene: TRBJ2-5; D gene: TRBD2; clone size: NA; V gene: TRBV20-1; CDR3 DNA: TGCAGTGCCCCGACTAGCGGGAGGTCGGGGGAGACCCAGTACTTC; CDR3 protein: CSAPTSGRSGETQYF
J gene: TRBJ2-3; D gene: NA; clone size: NA; V gene: TRBV24-1; CDR3 DNA: TGTGCCACCAGCTACTCAACGGGCAGGGGTGCAGATACGCAGTATTTT; CDR3 protein: CATSYSTGRGADTQYF
J gene: TRBJ2-1; D gene: NA; clone size: NA; V gene: TRBV7-2; CDR3 DNA: TGTGCCAGCAGCACCGGGCGCGGGAATGAGCAGTTCTTC; CDR3 protein: CASSTGRGNEQFF
J gene: TRBJ1-5; D gene: NA; clone size: many; V gene: TRBV20-1; CDR3 DNA: TGCAGTGCTCATAAGGGACGGTATAGCAATCAGCCCCAGCATTTT; CDR3 protein: CSAHKGRYSNQPQHF
J gene: TRBJ2-7; D gene: NA; clone size: few; V gene: TRBV11-2; CDR3 DNA: TGTGCCAGCAAAGATTCCGGGACGCAGTACTTC; CDR3 protein: CASKDSGTQYF
J gene: TRBJ2-7; D gene: NA; clone size: NA; V gene: TRBV28; CDR3 DNA: TGTGCCAGCACGGAACGTACGCAAGGAGAGCAGTACTTC; CDR3 protein: CASTERTQGEQYF
J gene: TRBJ1-5; D gene: NA; clone size: NA; V gene: TRBV20-1; CDR3 DNA: TGCAGTGCCGGGTCCACGCCCTCATGGACAAGCAATCAGCCCCAGCATTTT; CDR3 protein: CSAGSTPSWTSNQPQHF
J gene: TRBJ1-5; D gene: TRBD1; clone size: NA; V gene: TRBV7-7; CDR3 DNA: TGCGCCAGAAGCCAAACGACAGGGAATGGACAGCCCCAGCATTTT; CDR3 protein: CARSQTTGNGQPQHF
J gene: TRBJ2-3; D gene: NA; clone size: few; V gene: TRBV6-1; CDR3 DNA: TGTGCCAGCAGTCCCCCCAGGGTGGGGATGGTCGCAGATACGCAGTATTTT; CDR3 protein: CASSPPRVGMVADTQYF
J gene: TRBJ1-2; D gene: NA; clone size: NA; V gene: TRBV12-3/TRBV12-4; CDR3 DNA: TGTGCCAGCACTTTAGGACGGGACTATGGCTACACCTTC; CDR3 protein: CASTLGRDYGYTF
J gene: TRBJ2-7; D gene: TRBD2; clone size: many; V gene: TRBV28; CDR3 DNA: TGTGCCAGCAGTTTACCGGGACTAGCGGATAGCTCCTACGAGCAGTACTTC; CDR3 protein: CASSLPGLADSSYEQYF
J gene: TRBJ2-3; D gene: TRBD2; clone size: few; V gene: TRBV9; CDR3 DNA: TGTGCCAGCAGCGTAAGTAGCGGGAGGACAGATACGCAGTATTTT; CDR3 protein: CASSVSSGRTDTQYF
J gene: TRBJ2-1; D gene: NA; clone size: once; V gene: TRBV13; CDR3 DNA: TGTGCCAGCAGCCCCGGGCCTGGAGGGCCGGGAAATGAGCAGTTCTTC; CDR3 protein: CASSPGPGGPGNEQFF
J gene: TRBJ1-1; D gene: NA; clone size: NA; V gene: TRBV12-3/TRBV12-4; CDR3 DNA: TGTGCCAGCAGTTTAGCTGCAGGTGAAGCTTTCTTT; CDR3 protein: CASSLAAGEAFF
J gene: TRBJ2-1; D gene: TRBD2; clone size: many; V gene: TRBV6-1; CDR3 DNA: TGTGCCAGCAGCCCCCGGGGGGGACTAGCGGGAGTAAATGAGCAGTTCTTC; CDR3 protein: CASSPRGGLAGVNEQFF
J gene: TRBJ2-7; D gene: NA; clone size: few; V gene: TRBV7-2; CDR3 DNA: TGTGCCACCAAGAAACCGAAGAACTACGAGCAGTACTTC; CDR3 protein: CATKKPKNYEQYF
J gene: TRBJ1-4; D gene: NA; clone size: once; V gene: TRBV28; CDR3 DNA: TGTGCCAGCAGTTTAGGTCCTCGGGCAATGGAAAGACTGTTTTTT; CDR3 protein: CASSLGPRAMERLFF
J gene: TRBJ1-2; D gene: TRBD1; clone size: many; V gene: TRBV6-1; CDR3 DNA: TGTGCCAGCAGTCGCTTGGGACAGGGTGGCTATGGCTACACCTTC; CDR3 protein: CASSRLGQGGYGYTF
J gene: TRBJ1-2; D gene: NA; clone size: NA; V gene: TRBV28; CDR3 DNA: TGTGCCAGCAGTTTTTCTGGGGGGTATAATGGCTACACCTTC; CDR3 protein: CASSFSGGYNGYTF
J gene: TRBJ2-2; D gene: NA; clone size: NA; V gene: TRBV6-2/TRBV6-3; CDR3 DNA: TGTGCCAGCAGCCCGACCCCTCTGGGGACCGGGGAGCTGTTTTTT; CDR3 protein: CASSPTPLGTGELFF
J gene: TRBJ1-3; D gene: NA; clone size: few; V gene: TRBV12-3/TRBV12-4; CDR3 DNA: TGTGCCAGCAGAGACTGGAGCTCTGGAAACACCATATATTTT; CDR3 protein: CASRDWSSGNTIYF
J gene: TRBJ2-1; D gene: TRBD2; clone size: NA; V gene: TRBV5-8; CDR3 DNA: TGTGCCAGCAGCCCGCCCCCCGCGGGAGCCGACAATGAGCAGTTCTTC; CDR3 protein: CASSPPPAGADNEQFF
J gene: TRBJ2-7; D gene: NA; clone size: NA; V gene: TRBV6-1; CDR3 DNA: TGTGCCATCAGTACCCCCAGGGGCCCGGGGGACGAGCAGTACTTC; CDR3 protein: CAISTPRGPGDEQYF
J gene: TRBJ1-5; D gene: NA; clone size: NA; V gene: TRBV29-1; CDR3 DNA: TGCAGCGTTGAAGGGCAGGCTGATCAGCCCCAGCATTTT; CDR3 protein: CSVEGQADQPQHF